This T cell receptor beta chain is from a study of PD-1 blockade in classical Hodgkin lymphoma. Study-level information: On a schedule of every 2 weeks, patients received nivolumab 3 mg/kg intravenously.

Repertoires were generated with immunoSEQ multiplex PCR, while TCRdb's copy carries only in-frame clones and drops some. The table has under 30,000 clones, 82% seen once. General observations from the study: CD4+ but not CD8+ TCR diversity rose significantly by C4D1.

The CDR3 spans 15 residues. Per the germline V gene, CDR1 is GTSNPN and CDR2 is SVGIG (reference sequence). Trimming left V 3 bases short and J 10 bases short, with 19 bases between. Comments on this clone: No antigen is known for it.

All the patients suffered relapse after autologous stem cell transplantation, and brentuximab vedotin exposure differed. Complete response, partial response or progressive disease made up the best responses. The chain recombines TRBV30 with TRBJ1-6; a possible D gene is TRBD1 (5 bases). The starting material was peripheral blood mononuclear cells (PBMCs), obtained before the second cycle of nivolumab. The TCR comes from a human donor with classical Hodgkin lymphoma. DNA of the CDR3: TGTGCCTGGAGCGCCGGGGCGGGGGTCCTGTCACCCCTCCACTTT. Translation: CAWSAGAGVLSPLHF. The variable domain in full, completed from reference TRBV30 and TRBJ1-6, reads SQTIHQWPATLVQPVGSPLSLECTVEGTSNPNLYWYRQAAGRGLQLLFYSVGIGQISSEVPQNLSASRPQDRQFILSSKKLLLSDSGFYLCAWSAGAGVLSPLHFGNGTRLTVT.